This TCR beta chain was sequenced in a study of T-cell reconstitution after alpha-beta-depleted transplantation in children. CDR3 length equals 16 residues. Trimming at V came to 2 bases and at J to 1 base, leaving 2 bases not matched to a gene. Unique molecular identifiers were incorporated during preparation of the TCRbeta library. TCRdb re-derived calls from the PCR reads in MiXCR, one entry per CDR3 protein. The sample has about 900,000 distinct CDR3 sequences, roughly 31% seen once. The source was PBMCs, mostly from graft donor cells, collected 360 days after TCRalphabeta/CD19-depleted stem cell transplant. V is TRBV12-3 or TRBV12-4 and J is TRBJ2-2; 9 positions agree with TRBD2. This TCR derives from a boy younger than two who had a stem cell transplant for SCID, so the T cells may come from the graft donor. The CDR3 nucleotides are TGTGCCAGCAGTTTATGGCGGGGGGGGAACACCGGGGAGCTGTTTTTT. Encoded protein: CASSLWRGGNTGELFF.